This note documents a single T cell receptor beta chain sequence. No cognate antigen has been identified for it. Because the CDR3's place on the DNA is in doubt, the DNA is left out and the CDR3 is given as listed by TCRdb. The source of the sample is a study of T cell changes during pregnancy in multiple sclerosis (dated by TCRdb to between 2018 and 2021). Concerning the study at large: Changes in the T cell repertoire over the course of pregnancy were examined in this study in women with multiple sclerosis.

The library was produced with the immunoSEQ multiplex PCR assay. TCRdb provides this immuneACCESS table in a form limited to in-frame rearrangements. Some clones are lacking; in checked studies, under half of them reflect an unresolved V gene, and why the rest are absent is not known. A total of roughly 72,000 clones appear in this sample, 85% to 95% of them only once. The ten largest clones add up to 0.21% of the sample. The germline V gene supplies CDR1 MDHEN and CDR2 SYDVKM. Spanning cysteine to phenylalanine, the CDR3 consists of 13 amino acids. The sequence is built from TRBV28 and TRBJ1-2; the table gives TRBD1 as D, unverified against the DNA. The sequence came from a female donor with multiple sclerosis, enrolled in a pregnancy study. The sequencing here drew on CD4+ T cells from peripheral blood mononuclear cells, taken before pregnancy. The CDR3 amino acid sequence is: CASSSSDSHGYTF.